This T cell receptor beta chain was captured in a study of beta chain features in type 1 diabetes. Study-wide results and caveats: High TCR expression in some cells could lead to their over-representation in cDNA sequencing. Researchers reported that naive, central memory and Treg TCRB repertoires appeared more similar in patients than in healthy donors. PCR might preferentially amplify shorter templates, equally in patients and controls.

The authors reverse transcribed all of the isolated RNA, so sequencing captured expressed TCRB transcripts. Read counts averaged about 3.57 million for samples of naive, central memory and regulatory T cells. Assay: immunoSEQ multiplex PCR; the TCRdb copy retains only in-frame clones and omits some. The data contain 300,000 to 350,000 clones, about 20% of them singletons. This clone came up once. The antigen remains unidentified. This TCR was recovered from a woman aged 18-30 years in good health. The sequenced sample consisted of naive CD4+ T cells from blood.

CDR3 protein: CASSPRRDNEQFF. CDR3 DNA sequence: TGTGCCAGCTCCCCCAGGCGTGATAATGAGCAGTTCTTC. The chain uses TRBV18 and TRBJ2-1; no definite D call. V gave up 6 bases and J gave up 7 bases, with 13 bases separating them. The CDR3 extends over 13 amino acids. In germline, CDR1 is KGHSH, CDR2 LQKENI.